This T cell receptor (beta chain) was recorded in a study of T cell repertoires in cytomegalovirus infection. At the level of the study: Newly reported HLA-C-restricted and thoroughly characterized HLA-B-restricted CMV epitopes were employed.

This clonotype was detected a few times. Its cognate antigen is unknown. V lost 5 bases, J lost 4 bases, and 8 bases stayed unmatched. The CDR3 is 15 amino acids. The germline CDR1 and CDR2 sequences are MNHEY and SMNVEV (reference sequence). TCRdb recomputed calls from the reads with MiXCR, one row per CDR3 protein. The sample consists of about 500,000 distinct CDR3 sequences, 33% of them appearing once. Sequencing was performed on cultured PBMCs, taken from culture after CMV antigen stimulation. The source of this sequence is a human donor in good health (CMV status not recorded). Some clones in this sample may be carry-over from other donors' samples. This chain uses TRBV27 with TRBJ1-2; 9 nucleotides line up with TRBD1. The CDR3 DNA sequence: TGTGCCAGCAGTCCCAGGACAGGGGATTCCTATGGCTACACCTTC. It translates to CASSPRTGDSYGYTF.